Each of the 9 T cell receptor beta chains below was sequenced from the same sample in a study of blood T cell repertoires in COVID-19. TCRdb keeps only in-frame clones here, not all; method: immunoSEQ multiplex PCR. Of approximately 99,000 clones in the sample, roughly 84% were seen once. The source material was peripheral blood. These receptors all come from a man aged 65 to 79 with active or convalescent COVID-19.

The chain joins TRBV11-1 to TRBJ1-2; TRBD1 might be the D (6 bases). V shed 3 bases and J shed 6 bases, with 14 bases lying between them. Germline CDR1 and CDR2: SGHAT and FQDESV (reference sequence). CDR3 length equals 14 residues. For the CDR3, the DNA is TGTGCCAGCAGCTTGGCCGGGACACTTGATGGCTACACCTTC. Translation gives CASSLAGTLDGYTF.

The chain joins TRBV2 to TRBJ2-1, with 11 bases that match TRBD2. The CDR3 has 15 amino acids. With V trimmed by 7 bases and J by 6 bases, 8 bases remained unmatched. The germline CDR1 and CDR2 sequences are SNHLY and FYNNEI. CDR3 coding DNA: TGTGCCAGCAATATCCTAGCGGGGGGAGGCAATGAGCAGTTCTTC. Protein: CASNILAGGGNEQFF.

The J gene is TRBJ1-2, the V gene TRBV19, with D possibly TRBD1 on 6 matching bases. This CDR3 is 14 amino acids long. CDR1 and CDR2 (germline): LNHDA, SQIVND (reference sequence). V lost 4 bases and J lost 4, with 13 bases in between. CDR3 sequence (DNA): TGTGCCAGTAGTAAGGACAGCCGAATCTATGGCTACACCTTC. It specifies CASSKDSRIYGYTF.

The CDR3 loop reads CASSQTGIYSTF. The CDR3 nucleotides read TGTGCCAGCAGCCAAACGGGGATATACTCCACCTTC. The J gene is TRBJ1-2, the V gene TRBV3-1 (or the pseudogene TRBV3-2); D gene unclear. V gave up 2 bases and J gave up 13 bases, with 14 bases separating them. Germline-derived CDR1 and CDR2 are LGHDT and YNNKEL (reference sequence). This CDR3 is 12 amino acids long.

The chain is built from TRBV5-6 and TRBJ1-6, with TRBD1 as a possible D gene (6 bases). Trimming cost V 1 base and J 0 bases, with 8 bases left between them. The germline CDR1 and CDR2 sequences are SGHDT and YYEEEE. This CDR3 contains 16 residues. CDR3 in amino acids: CASSLTGLSYNSPLHF. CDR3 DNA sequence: TGTGCCAGCAGCTTGACAGGGCTCTCCTATAATTCACCCCTCCACTTT.

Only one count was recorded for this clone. CDR3 region: CASSDEDRGRAYEQYF. The CDR3 coding sequence is TGTGCCAGCAGTGACGAGGACAGGGGGCGCGCATACGAGCAGTACTTC. This sequence joins TRBV2 and TRBJ2-7; 11 nucleotides match TRBD1. CDR3 size: 16 residues. The ends lost 3 bases at V and 4 bases at J; junction bases unmatched: 8. Germline V lookup: CDR1 SNHLY, CDR2 FYNNEI.

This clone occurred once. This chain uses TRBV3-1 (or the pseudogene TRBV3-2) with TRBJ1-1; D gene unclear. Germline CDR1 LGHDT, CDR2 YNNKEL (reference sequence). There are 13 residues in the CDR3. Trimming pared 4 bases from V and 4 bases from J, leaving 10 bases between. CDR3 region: CASSPLGVTEAFF. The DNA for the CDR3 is TGTGCCAGCAGCCCCCTCGGGGTCACTGAAGCTTTCTTT.

CDR3 nucleotide sequence: TGTGCCAGCAGCGAACACACAGGGGGCGGGAACACTGAAGCTTTCTTT. It translates to CASSEHTGGGNTEAFF. This chain uses TRBV25-1 with TRBJ1-1; 9 bases are shared with TRBD1. Looked up from germline, CDR1 is MGHDK and CDR2 is SYGVNS. The CDR3 covers 16 residues. V lost 6 bases to trimming and J lost 1 base; unmatched junction nucleotides: 9.

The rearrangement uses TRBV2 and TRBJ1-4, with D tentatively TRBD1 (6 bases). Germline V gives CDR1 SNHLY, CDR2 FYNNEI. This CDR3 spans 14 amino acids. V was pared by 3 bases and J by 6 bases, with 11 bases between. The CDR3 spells CASSDEGVYEKLFF. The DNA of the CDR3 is TGTGCCAGCAGTGATGAGGGGGTTTATGAAAAACTGTTTTTT.